This T cell receptor (beta chain) derives from a study of breast tumors, draining lymph nodes, adjacent tissues. Study observations and caveats: Tumor repertoires ranked between lymph nodes and nontumor tissue in diversity, with V and J gene preferences.

TCRdb passed the multiplex PCR reads through MiXCR, listing each CDR3 protein once. The table includes around 230,000 distinct CDR3 sequences, about 34% detected once. The V and J ends lost 1 base and 5 bases, in that order; junction bases with no gene match: 9. The V gene's germline CDR1 is DFQATT and CDR2 SNEGSKA (reference sequence). The CDR3 totals 17 residues. This clonotype occurred many times. Its specificity is not known. Samples came from axillary lymph nodes draining the breast cancer. The specimen was axillary lymph node tissue. The chain uses TRBV20-1 and TRBJ2-3; 13 bases fit TRBD2. This clonotype originated in a female donor with breast cancer. Some clones in this sample may be carry-over from other donors' samples. CDR3 loop: CSARVLGLAGVGDTQYF. The CDR3 DNA follows: TGCAGTGCTAGAGTTCTAGGACTAGCGGGAGTGGGAGATACGCAGTATTTT.